This T cell receptor beta chain was identified during a study of blood T cell repertoires in COVID-19. Study as a whole: The samples span acute and convalescent COVID-19 from the United States, Italy and Spain. From T cells, B-cell-depleted T cells, or PBMCs came the material, which was cDNA or gDNA.

The Seattle site enrolled patients during active infection and followed them longitudinally. In the original analysis: Reference gene primer amplification in the assay estimated nucleated cell counts. Sequencing was performed with immunoSEQ multiplex PCR; in TCRdb, only in-frame clones are kept and a portion is missing. For V, J and clone size, that table is used; D and trimming come from the DNA. The sample lists 200,000 to 250,000 clones; approximately 90% were seen once. CDR1 and CDR2 (germline): SGHTA, FQGNSA. The CDR3 totals 15 residues. Trimming took 2 bases from V and 6 from J; bases not matched to a gene: 8.

The chain is built from TRBV7-2 and TRBJ2-7, with 9 bases identical to TRBD1. This TCR was sampled from a man younger than 40 with COVID-19, enrolled during active disease. The sequencing input was peripheral blood. CDR3 nucleotide sequence: TGTGCCAGCAGCTTATACCCGGGACAGGGTAGCGAGCAGTACTTC. It is translated as CASSLYPGQGSEQYF.